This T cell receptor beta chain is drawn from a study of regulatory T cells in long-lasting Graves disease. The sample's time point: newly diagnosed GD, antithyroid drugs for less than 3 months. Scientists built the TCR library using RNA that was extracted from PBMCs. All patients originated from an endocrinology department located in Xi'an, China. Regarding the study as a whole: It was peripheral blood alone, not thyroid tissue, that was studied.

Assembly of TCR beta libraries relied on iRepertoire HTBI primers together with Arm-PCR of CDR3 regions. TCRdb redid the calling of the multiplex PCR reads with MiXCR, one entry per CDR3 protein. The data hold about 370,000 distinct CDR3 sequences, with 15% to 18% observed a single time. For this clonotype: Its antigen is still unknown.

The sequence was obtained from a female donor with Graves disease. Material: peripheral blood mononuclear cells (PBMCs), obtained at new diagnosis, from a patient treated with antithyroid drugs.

The DNA of the CDR3 is TGTGCCAGCAGTGAGGCCGGCGAGCAGTACTTC. Protein: CASSEAGEQYF. The chain recombines TRBV6-1 with TRBJ2-7; D is ambiguous. Germline values: CDR1 MNHNS, CDR2 SASEGT. The V and J ends lost 3 bases and 6 bases respectively, with 6 bases between them. The CDR3 sequence is 11 residues long.